Below are 10 T cell receptor beta chains sequenced from a single sample in a study of vaccination and CD4 T cells after COVID-19. No antigen is known for these receptors. Scientists ran DNA taken from cultured CD4+ T cells through the Oncomine TCR Beta short-read assay for sequencing. TCRdb reanalysed the PCR reads using MiXCR and keeps one entry per CDR3 protein. The sample records 6,000 to 7,000 distinct CDR3 sequences, around 45% being singletons. Indicated treatment: roughly 10-day PBMC culture with coronavirus spike peptide pools or control peptides (ViraFEST assay). The sequenced sample consisted of CD4+ T cells from blood, cultured in vitro. These receptors all stem from a human donor who had recovered from COVID-19.

The chain links TRBV20-1 to TRBJ2-5, with TRBD1 as a possible D gene (6 bases). Trimming left V 5 bases short and J 5 bases short, with 15 bases between. Germline V gene data show CDR1 as DFQATT and CDR2 as SNEGSKA (reference sequence). This CDR3 is 13 amino acids long. This CDR3 is CSARKQGTETQYF. CDR3 coding DNA: TGCAGTGCTCGAAAACAGGGAACGGAGACCCAGTACTTC.

V is TRBV20-1 and J is TRBJ2-1; 14 bases map to TRBD2. The germline V gene encodes CDR1 DFQATT and CDR2 SNEGSKA (reference sequence). This CDR3 spans 16 amino acids. Unmatched junction bases numbered 4, after V lost 1 base and J lost 5 bases. CDR3 amino acids: CSARAPGLAGDNEQFF. Here the CDR3 DNA reads TGCAGTGCTAGAGCCCCGGGACTAGCGGGGGACAATGAGCAGTTCTTC.

In this sample, this clonotype is medium-sized. J is TRBJ2-3 and V is TRBV20-1; D is possibly TRBD1 (7 bases). V lost 5 bases and J lost 3, with 15 bases in between. This CDR3 has 14 amino acids. Per the germline V gene, CDR1 is DFQATT and CDR2 is SNEGSKA (reference sequence). The CDR3 sequence is CSARPSGGTDTQYF. Written as DNA, the CDR3 is TGCAGTGCTCGACCTTCAGGGGGGACAGATACGCAGTATTTT.

This chain joins TRBV20-1 and TRBJ1-5; D perhaps matches TRBD1 (5 bases). V was clipped by 3 bases and J by 2 bases, with 8 bases between them. This CDR3 is 13 amino acids long. Germline CDR1 and CDR2: DFQATT and SNEGSKA (reference sequence). The CDR3 nucleotides are TGCAGTGCTAGTGGAGGGGGCAATCAGCCCCAGCATTTT. It codes for CSASGGGNQPQHF.

In this sample, this clonotype turned up a few times. The chain recombines TRBV11-3 with TRBJ2-2; the D gene could be TRBD1 or TRBD2 (6 bases each). CDR3 length: 17 amino acids. The germline V gene has CDR1 SGHNT and CDR2 YENEEA. Trimming stripped 5 bases from V and 4 bases from J, with 20 bases between. DNA for the CDR3: TGTGCCAGCAGCCATCATTCGGGGGCGGGTAGCACCGGGGAGCTGTTTTTT. This codes for CASSHHSGAGSTGELFF.

This sequence joins TRBV6-1 and TRBJ2-7, with D possibly TRBD1 on 6 matching bases. The V gene lost 5 bases and the J gene lost 6 bases, with 20 bases spanning the gap. Per germline, CDR1 MNHNS and CDR2 SASEGT. The CDR3 is 15 amino acids. The DNA of the CDR3 is TGTGCCAGCAGTCCACAGGGCTCCACATCGTTCGAGCAGTACTTC. Protein sequence: CASSPQGSTSFEQYF.

The V gene is TRBV5-4, the J gene TRBJ1-2, with D perhaps TRBD1 (6 bases). V was trimmed by 4 bases and J by 5 bases, leaving 15 bases between them. This CDR3 contains 14 residues. Germline V gives CDR1 SGHNT, CDR2 YYREEE (reference sequence). CDR3 sequence (DNA): TGTGCCAGCAGCCAACCGGACAGAGCATATGGCTACACCTTC. Its translation: CASSQPDRAYGYTF. Full variable domain (outside the CDR3, taken from reference TRBV5-4 and TRBJ1-2): ETGVTQSPTHLIKTRGQQVTLRCSSQSGHNTVSWYQQALGQGPQFIFQYYREEENGRGNFPPRFSGLQFPNYSSELNVNALELDDSALYLCASSQPDRAYGYTFGSGTRLTVV.

Here the CDR3 DNA reads TGCGCCAGCAGCTTGGCCAATCTAGCGGACTCCTACGAGCAGTACTTC. Its protein product is CASSLANLADSYEQYF. This chain connects TRBV5-1 to TRBJ2-1, with 7 bases that match TRBD2. The J call may be mistaken, given a closer DNA end match to TRBJ2-7. The CDR3 extends over 16 amino acids. The germline CDR1 and CDR2 sequences are SGHRS and YFSETQ.

This clonotype was detected only once. The chain couples TRBV4-1 to TRBJ2-7; D is unresolved. V lost 0 bases and J lost 4, with 4 bases in between. This CDR3 is built from 12 residues. The germline V gene has CDR1 MGHRA and CDR2 YSYEKL. The chain's CDR3 is CASSQDTYEQYF. CDR3 bases: TGCGCCAGCAGCCAAGATACATACGAGCAGTACTTC.

By sample share, this clonotype is large. CDR3 in DNA: TGTGCCAGCAGCTTAACGCCTGCTTTAACAGGGAGAAATTCACCCCTCCACTTT. Amino acids: CASSLTPALTGRNSPLHF. The rearrangement uses TRBV11-3 and TRBJ1-6; possible D gene TRBD1, 6 bases. This CDR3 has 18 amino acids. Germline V gives CDR1 SGHNT, CDR2 YENEEA. Trimming left V 2 bases short and J 7 bases short, with 21 bases between.